This record covers a single T cell receptor (beta chain). Its antigen remains unknown. Trimming took 7 bases from V and 2 from J; bases not matched to a gene: 9. The CDR3 length is 15 residues. TCRdb reprocessed the RT-PCR reads with MiXCR, giving one entry per CDR3 protein. The table shows 600,000 to 850,000 distinct CDR3 sequences, with less than 15% occurring only once. These data originate in a study of response to subunit inactivated influenza vaccine. Findings and limits, study-wide: Authors suggested that a seasonal influenza vaccination recruits few new T cells each time.

This rearrangement joins TRBV12-3 or TRBV12-4 to TRBJ2-3, with TRBD2 identical over 7 bases. This sample comprised PBMCs from blood, obtained 14 days before vaccination. The sequence derives from a man in his fifties who received an inactivated influenza vaccine. CDR3 sequence: CASKPPGLYTDTQYF. As DNA, the CDR3 is TGTGCCAGCAAACCCCCGGGACTATACACAGATACGCAGTATTTT.